What follows are 9 T cell receptor beta chains derived from one specimen sequenced in a study of yellow fever vaccine responses in identical twins. MiXCR was run by TCRdb on the RT-PCR reads, yielding one entry per CDR3 protein. The profile shows 860 or so distinct CDR3 sequences, approximately 90% of them singletons. Sequences were derived from T cells from blood (PBMCs), unsorted or a sorted subset (not recorded which), sampled before or after yellow fever vaccination (not recorded which). Receptors were obtained from a woman between 18 and 30 years old who received the yellow fever vaccine.

This chain connects TRBV6-1 to TRBJ1-1; possible D gene TRBD1, 5 bases. The CDR3 runs 12 residues. Germline CDR1 reads MNHNS; CDR2 reads SASEGT. Trimming removed 6 bases from V and 6 bases from J, with 11 bases in between. The CDR3 sequence: CASRTGGSEAFF. The CDR3 nucleotides are TGTGCCAGCAGGACGGGGGGGTCTGAAGCTTTCTTT.

This sequence joins TRBV4-2 and TRBJ1-1, with 7 bases aligning to TRBD1. CDR1 and CDR2 (germline): LGHNA, YNFKEQ. The CDR3 loop spans 16 amino acids. V was pared by 4 bases and J by 3 bases, with 11 bases of the junction left unmatched. In DNA form, the CDR3 reads TGTGCCAGCAGCCTTACCGCCCCCAGGGGGGACACTGAAGCTTTCTTT. Its protein is CASSLTAPRGDTEAFF.

This clonotype was counted between two and nine times. The chain combines TRBV6-2 or TRBV6-3 with TRBJ2-7; no clear D. The CDR3 loop spans 16 amino acids. CDR1 is MNHEY and CDR2 is SVGEGT in the germline V gene. V lost 0 bases and J 0 bases, leaving 12 bases between the germline ends. The CDR3 sequence: CASSYSLRGNSYEQYF. CDR3 bases: TGTGCCAGCAGTTACTCCCTCCGAGGAAACTCCTACGAGCAGTACTTC.

This clonotype came up once. The rearrangement uses TRBV11-1 and TRBJ2-5; unclear D gene. Trimming took off 1 base at V and 1 base at J, with 7 bases between the two ends. The germline gives CDR1 SGHAT, CDR2 FQDESV (reference sequence). This CDR3 spans 14 amino acids. This CDR3 reads CASSLVQTQETQYF. CDR3 coding DNA: TGTGCCAGCAGCTTAGTCCAGACCCAAGAGACCCAGTACTTC.

V and J are TRBV10-3 and TRBJ1-5, with D tentatively TRBD1 (6 bases). The germline CDR1 and CDR2 sequences are ENHRY and SYGVKD. The CDR3 is 13 residues long. V lost 3 bases and J 9 bases, leaving 12 bases between the germline ends. This CDR3 is CAISDLQGGPQHF. The DNA of the CDR3 is TGTGCCATCAGTGACCTACAGGGAGGGCCCCAGCATTTT.

The chain employs TRBV11-1 and TRBJ2-7; D gene ambiguous. The CDR3 is made up of 13 amino acids. V lost 5 bases and J lost 0, with 8 bases in between. Germline values: CDR1 SGHAT, CDR2 FQDESV (reference sequence). The CDR3 is CASSEALSYEQYF. The CDR3 DNA reads TGTGCCAGCAGCGAGGCGCTCTCCTACGAGCAGTACTTC.

This rearrangement joins TRBV27 to TRBJ1-1; D unclear. V lost 2 bases to trimming and J lost 0 bases, with 7 bases between them. This CDR3 spans 14 amino acids. The germline V gene has CDR1 MNHEY and CDR2 SMNVEV (reference sequence). CDR3 amino acids: CASSLAGVNTEAFF. In DNA form, the CDR3 reads TGTGCCAGCAGTTTAGCCGGGGTGAACACTGAAGCTTTCTTT.

V gene TRBV13 combines with J gene TRBJ1-4; D uncertain. V was trimmed by 4 bases and J by 0 bases, leaving 9 bases between them. The V gene's germline CDR1 is PRHDT and CDR2 FYEKMQ (reference sequence). The CDR3 runs 15 residues. The CDR3 loop reads CASSYTPATNEKLFF. In DNA form, the CDR3 reads TGTGCCAGCAGCTATACACCAGCAACTAATGAAAAACTGTTTTTT.

This chain joins TRBV5-5 and TRBJ2-1; 14 bases fit TRBD2. J lost 5 bases, V lost 5 bases, and 9 bases had no gene match. The CDR3 consists of 17 residues. Germline V lookup: CDR1 SGHKS, CDR2 YYEKEE (reference sequence). This chain's CDR3 is CASRPGLAGEAHNEQFF. DNA of the CDR3: TGTGCCAGCAGGCCGGGACTAGCGGGAGAGGCCCACAATGAGCAGTTCTTC. The whole variable domain, remainder taken from reference TRBV5-5 and TRBJ2-1, is DAGVTQSPTHLIKTRGQQVTLRCSPISGHKSVSWYQQVLGQGPQFIFQYYEKEERGRGNFPDRFSARQFPNYSSELNVNALLLGDSALYLCASRPGLAGEAHNEQFFGPGTRLTVL.